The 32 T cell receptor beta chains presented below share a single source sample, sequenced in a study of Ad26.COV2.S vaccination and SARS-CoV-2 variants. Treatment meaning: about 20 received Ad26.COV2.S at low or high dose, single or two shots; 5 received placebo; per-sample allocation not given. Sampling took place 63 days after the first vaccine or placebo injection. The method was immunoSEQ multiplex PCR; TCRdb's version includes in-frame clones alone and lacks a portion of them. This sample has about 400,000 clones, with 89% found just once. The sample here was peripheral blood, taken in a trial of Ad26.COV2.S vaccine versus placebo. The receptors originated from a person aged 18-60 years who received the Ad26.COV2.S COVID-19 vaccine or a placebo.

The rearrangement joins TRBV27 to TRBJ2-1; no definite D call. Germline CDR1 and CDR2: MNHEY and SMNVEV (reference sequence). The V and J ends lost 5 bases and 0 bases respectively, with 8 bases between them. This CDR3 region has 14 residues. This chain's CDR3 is CASSRDNSYNEQFF. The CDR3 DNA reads TGTGCCAGCAGTCGTGACAACTCCTACAATGAGCAGTTCTTC.

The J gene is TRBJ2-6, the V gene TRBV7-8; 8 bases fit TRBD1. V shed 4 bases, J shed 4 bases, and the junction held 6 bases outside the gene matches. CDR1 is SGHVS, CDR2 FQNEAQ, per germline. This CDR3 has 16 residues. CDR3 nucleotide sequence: TGTGCCAGCAGCTCTAGGACAGGGTCCGGGGCCAACGTCCTGACTTTC. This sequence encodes CASSSRTGSGANVLTF.

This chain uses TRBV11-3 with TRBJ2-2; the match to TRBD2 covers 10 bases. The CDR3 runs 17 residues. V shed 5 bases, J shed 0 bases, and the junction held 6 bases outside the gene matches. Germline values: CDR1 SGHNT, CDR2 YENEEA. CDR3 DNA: TGTGCCAGCAGCCCTAGGACTAGCGGATCGAACACCGGGGAGCTGTTTTTT. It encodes CASSPRTSGSNTGELFF.

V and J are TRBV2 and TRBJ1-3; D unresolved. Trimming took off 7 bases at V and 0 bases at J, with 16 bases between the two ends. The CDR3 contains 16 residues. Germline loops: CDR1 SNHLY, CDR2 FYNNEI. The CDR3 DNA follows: TGTGCCAGCAACCCCGGGCAGGCGCTCTCTGGAAACACCATATATTTT. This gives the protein CASNPGQALSGNTIYF.

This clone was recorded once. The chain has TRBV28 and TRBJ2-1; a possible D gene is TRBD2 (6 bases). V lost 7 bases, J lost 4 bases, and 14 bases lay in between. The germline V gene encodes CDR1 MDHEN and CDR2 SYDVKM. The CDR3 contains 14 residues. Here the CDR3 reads CASIGGDDYNEQFF. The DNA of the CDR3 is TGTGCCAGCATTGGAGGGGATGATTACAATGAGCAGTTCTTC. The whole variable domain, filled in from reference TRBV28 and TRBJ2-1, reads DVKVTQSSRYLVKRTGEKVFLECVQDMDHENMFWYRQDPGLGLRLIYFSYDVKMKEKGDIPEGYSVSREKKERFSLILESASTNQTSMYLCASIGGDDYNEQFFGPGTRLTVL.

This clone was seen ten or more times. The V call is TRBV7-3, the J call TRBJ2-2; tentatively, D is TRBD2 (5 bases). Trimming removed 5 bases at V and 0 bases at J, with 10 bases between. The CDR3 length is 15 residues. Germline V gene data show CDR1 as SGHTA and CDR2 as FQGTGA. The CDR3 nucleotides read TGTGCCAGCAGCCGGACTCCAGCGAACACCGGGGAGCTGTTTTTT. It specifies CASSRTPANTGELFF.

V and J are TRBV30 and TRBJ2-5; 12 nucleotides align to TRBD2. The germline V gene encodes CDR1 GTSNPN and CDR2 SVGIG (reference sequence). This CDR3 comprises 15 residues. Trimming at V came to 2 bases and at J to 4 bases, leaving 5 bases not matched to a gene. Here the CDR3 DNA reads TGTGCCTGGAGTCACGGACTAGCGGGAAGAGAGACCCAGTACTTC. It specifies CAWSHGLAGRETQYF. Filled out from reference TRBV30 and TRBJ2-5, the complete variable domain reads SQTIHQWPATLVQPVGSPLSLECTVEGTSNPNLYWYRQAAGRGLQLLFYSVGIGQISSEVPQNLSASRPQDRQFILSSKKLLLSDSGFYLCAWSHGLAGRETQYFGPGTRLLVL.

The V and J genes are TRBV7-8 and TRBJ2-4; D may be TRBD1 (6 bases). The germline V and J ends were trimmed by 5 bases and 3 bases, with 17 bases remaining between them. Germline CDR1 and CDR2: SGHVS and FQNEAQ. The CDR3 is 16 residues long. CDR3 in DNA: TGTGCCAGCAGCCCTGGGGGCGGAGAGCGCAAAAACATTCAGTACTTC. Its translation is CASSPGGGERKNIQYF.

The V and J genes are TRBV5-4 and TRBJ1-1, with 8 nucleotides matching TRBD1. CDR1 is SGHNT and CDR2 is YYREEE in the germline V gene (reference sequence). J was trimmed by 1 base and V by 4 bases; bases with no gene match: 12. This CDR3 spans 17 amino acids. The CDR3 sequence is CASSRPGQDHPNTEAFF. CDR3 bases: TGTGCCAGCAGCAGACCGGGACAGGACCATCCGAACACTGAAGCTTTCTTT.

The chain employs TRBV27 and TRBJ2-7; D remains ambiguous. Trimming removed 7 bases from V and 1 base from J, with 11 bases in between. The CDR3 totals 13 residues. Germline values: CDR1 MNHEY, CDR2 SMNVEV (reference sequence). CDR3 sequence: CASKPLGSYEQYF. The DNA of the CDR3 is TGTGCCAGCAAGCCTTTGGGATCCTACGAGCAGTACTTC.

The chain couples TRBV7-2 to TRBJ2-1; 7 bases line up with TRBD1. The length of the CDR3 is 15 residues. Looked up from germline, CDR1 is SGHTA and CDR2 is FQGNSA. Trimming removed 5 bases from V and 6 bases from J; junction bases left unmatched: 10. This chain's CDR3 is CASSPRQGGGNEQFF. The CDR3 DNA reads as TGTGCCAGCAGCCCACGACAGGGTGGGGGCAATGAGCAGTTCTTC.

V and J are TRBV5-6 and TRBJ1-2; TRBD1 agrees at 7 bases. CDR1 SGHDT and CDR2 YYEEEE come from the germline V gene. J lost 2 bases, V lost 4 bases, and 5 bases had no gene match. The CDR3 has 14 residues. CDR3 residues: CASSRDRANYGYTF. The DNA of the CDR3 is TGTGCCAGCAGCAGAGACAGGGCCAACTATGGCTACACCTTC.

The CDR3 loop reads CASSLAVGSEYNEQFF. CDR3 in DNA: TGCGCCAGCAGCTTGGCCGTGGGTAGCGAGTACAATGAGCAGTTCTTC. The gene calls are TRBV5-1 and TRBJ2-1, with a weak D call TRBD2 (5 bases). The V end lost 0 bases, the J end lost 4 bases, and 14 bases lay between the germline ends. Germline CDR1 is SGHRS and CDR2 is YFSETQ. The CDR3 sequence is 16 residues long.

The chain's CDR3 is CASSVASGGGTGELFF. The CDR3, as DNA: TGTGCCAGCAGCGTAGCATCGGGGGGAGGCACCGGGGAGCTGTTTTTT. V gene TRBV9 combines with J gene TRBJ2-2; TRBD2 matches 7 bases. V shed 0 bases, J shed 4 bases, and the junction held 6 bases outside the gene matches. The CDR3 length is 16 residues. Germline assignment: CDR1 SGDLS and CDR2 YYNGEE.

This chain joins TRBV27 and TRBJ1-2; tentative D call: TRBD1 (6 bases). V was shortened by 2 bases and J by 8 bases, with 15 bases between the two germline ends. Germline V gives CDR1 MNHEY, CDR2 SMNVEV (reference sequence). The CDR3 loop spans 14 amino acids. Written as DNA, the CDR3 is TGTGCCAGCAGTTTAACAACAGGGTTGGGCGGCTACACCTTC. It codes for CASSLTTGLGGYTF.

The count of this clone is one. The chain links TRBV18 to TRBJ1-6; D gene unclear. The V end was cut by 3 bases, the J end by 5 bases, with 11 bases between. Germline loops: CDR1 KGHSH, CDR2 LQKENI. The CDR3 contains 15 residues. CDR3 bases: TGTGCCAGCTCACCGGAGCAGGCAAATAATTCACCCCTCCACTTT. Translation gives CASSPEQANNSPLHF. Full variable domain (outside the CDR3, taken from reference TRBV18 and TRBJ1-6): NAGVMQNPRHLVRRRGQEARLRCSPMKGHSHVYWYRQLPEEGLKFMVYLQKENIIDESGMPKERFSAEFPKEGPSILRIQQVVRGDSAAYFCASSPEQANNSPLHFGNGTRLTVT.

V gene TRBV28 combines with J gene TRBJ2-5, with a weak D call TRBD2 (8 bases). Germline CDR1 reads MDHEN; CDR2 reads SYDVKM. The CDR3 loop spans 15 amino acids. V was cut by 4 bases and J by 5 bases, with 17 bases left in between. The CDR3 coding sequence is TGTGCCAGCAGTTCGGGAGGGGGCCTGTGGGAGACCCAGTACTTC. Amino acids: CASSSGGGLWETQYF.

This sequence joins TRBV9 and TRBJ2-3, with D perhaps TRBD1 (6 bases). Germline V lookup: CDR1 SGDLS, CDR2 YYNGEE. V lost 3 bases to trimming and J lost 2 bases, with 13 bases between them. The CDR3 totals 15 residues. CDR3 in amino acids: CASSGREGVTDTQYF. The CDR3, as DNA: TGTGCCAGCAGCGGGAGAGAGGGGGTCACAGATACGCAGTATTTT.

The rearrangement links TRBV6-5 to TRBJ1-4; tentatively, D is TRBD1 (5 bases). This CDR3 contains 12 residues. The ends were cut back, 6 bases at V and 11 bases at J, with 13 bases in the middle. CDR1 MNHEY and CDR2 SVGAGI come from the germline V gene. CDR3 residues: CASRGDLEKLFF. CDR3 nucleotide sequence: TGTGCCAGCAGGGGGGACCTCGAGAAACTGTTTTTT.

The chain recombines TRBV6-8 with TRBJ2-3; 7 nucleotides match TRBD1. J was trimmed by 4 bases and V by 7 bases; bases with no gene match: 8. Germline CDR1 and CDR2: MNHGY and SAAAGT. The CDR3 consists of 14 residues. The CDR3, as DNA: TGTGCCAGCAAACGGGACAGAGGCCCAGATACGCAGTATTTT. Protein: CASKRDRGPDTQYF.

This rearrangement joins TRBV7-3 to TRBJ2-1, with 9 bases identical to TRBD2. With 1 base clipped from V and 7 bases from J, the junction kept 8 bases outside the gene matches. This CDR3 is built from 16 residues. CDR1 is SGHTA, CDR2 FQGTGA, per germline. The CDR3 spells CASSLRGSGSGNEQFF. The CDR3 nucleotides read TGTGCCAGCAGCTTAAGAGGTAGCGGGAGCGGTAATGAGCAGTTCTTC.

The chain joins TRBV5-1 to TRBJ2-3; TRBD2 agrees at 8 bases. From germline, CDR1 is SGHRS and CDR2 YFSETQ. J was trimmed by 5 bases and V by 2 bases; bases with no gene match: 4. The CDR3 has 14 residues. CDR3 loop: CASSLGRGGDTQYF. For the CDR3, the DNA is TGCGCCAGCAGCTTAGGCCGGGGGGGAGATACGCAGTATTTT.

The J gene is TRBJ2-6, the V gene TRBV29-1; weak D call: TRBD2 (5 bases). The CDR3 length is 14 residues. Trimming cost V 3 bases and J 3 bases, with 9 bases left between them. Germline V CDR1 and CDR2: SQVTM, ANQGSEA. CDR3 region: CSVDLGVGANVLTF. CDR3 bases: TGCAGCGTTGATCTCGGGGTTGGGGCCAACGTCCTGACTTTC. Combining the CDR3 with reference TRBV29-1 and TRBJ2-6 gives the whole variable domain SAVISQKPSRDICQRGTSLTIQCQVDSQVTMMFWYRQQPGQSLTLIATANQGSEATYESGFVIDKFPISRPNLTFSTLTVSNMSPEDSSIYLCSVDLGVGANVLTFGAGSRLTVL.

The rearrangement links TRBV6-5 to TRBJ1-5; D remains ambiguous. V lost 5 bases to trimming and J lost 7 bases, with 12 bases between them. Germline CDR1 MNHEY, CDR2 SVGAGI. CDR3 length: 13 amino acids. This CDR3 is CASSRSAGQPQHF. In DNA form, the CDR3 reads TGTGCCAGCAGTCGGTCCGCGGGACAGCCCCAGCATTTT.

The CDR3 bases are TGTGCCAGCAGCCGGGGGGGGAGCGAGCAGTACTTC. Its protein is CASSRGGSEQYF. The chain has TRBV2 and TRBJ2-7; 8 positions match TRBD2. V dropped 6 bases and J dropped 6; count of bases not matched to a gene: 4. CDR1 is SNHLY and CDR2 is FYNNEI in the germline V gene. The CDR3 totals 12 residues.

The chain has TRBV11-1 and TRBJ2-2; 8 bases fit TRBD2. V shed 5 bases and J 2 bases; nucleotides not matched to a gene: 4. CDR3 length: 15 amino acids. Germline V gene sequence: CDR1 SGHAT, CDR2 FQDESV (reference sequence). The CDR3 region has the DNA TGTGCCAGCAGCCTCGGGAGGGCAAACACCGGGGAGCTGTTTTTT. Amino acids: CASSLGRANTGELFF.

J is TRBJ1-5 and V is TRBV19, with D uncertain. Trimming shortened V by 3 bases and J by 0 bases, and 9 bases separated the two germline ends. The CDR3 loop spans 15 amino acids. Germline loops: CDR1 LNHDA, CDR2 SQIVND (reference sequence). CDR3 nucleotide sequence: TGTGCCAGTAGTATCAGTTGGAGTAGCAATCAGCCCCAGCATTTT. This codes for CASSISWSSNQPQHF.

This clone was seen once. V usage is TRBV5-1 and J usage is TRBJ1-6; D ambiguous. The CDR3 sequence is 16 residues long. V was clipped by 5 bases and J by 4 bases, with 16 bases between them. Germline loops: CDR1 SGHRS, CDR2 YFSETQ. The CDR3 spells CASRHGPREYNSPLHF. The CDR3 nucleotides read TGCGCCAGCAGGCACGGCCCCCGGGAGTATAATTCACCCCTCCACTTT.

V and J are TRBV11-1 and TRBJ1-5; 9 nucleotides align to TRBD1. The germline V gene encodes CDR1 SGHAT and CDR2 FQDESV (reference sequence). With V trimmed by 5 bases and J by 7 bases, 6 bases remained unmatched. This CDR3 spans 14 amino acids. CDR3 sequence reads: CASSQGQGGQPQHF. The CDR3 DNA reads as TGTGCCAGCAGCCAGGGACAGGGTGGCCAGCCCCAGCATTTT.

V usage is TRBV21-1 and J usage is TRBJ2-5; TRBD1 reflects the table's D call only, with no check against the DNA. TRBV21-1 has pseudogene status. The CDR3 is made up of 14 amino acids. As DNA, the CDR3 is TGTGCCAGCAGCAGAGGGGACAGACAAGAGACCCAGTACTTC. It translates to CASSRGDRQETQYF.

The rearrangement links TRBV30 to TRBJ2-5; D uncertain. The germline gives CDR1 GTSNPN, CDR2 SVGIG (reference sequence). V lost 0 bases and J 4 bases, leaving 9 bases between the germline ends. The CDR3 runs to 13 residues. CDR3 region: CAWSVGLVETQYF. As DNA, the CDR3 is TGTGCCTGGAGTGTAGGATTGGTAGAGACCCAGTACTTC.

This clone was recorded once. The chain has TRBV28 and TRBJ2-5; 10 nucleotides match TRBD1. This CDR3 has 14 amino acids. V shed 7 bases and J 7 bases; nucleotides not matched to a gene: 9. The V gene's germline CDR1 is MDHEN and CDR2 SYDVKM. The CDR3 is CASNTGTGERTQYF. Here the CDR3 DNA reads TGTGCCAGCAATACCGGGACAGGGGAGAGGACCCAGTACTTC.